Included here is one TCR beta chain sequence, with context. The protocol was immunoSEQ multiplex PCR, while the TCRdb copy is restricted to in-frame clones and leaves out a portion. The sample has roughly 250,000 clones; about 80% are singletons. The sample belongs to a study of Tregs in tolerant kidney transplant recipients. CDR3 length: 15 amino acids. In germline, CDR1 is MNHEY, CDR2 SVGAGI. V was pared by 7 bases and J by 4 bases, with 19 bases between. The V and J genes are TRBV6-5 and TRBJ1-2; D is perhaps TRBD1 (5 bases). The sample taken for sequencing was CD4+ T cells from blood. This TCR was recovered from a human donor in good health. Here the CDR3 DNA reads TGTGCCAGCATGTCCAGCATACTGCAGGGCTATGGCTACACCTTC. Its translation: CASMSSILQGYGYTF.